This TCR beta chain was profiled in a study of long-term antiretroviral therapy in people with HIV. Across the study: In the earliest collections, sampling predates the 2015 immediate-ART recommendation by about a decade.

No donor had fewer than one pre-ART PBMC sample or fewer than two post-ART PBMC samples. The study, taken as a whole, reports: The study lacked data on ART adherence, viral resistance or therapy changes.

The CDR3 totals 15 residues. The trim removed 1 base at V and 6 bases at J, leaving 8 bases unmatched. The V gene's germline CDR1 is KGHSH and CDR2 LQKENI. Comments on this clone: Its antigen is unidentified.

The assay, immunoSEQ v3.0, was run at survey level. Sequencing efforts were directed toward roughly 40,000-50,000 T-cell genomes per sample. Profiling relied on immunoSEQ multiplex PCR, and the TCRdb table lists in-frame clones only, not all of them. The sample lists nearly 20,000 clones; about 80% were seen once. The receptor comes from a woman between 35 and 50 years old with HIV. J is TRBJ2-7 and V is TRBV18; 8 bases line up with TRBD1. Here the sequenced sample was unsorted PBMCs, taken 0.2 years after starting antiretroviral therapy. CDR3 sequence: CASSPLTQGGIEQYF. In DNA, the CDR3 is TGTGCCAGCTCACCACTCACACAGGGGGGTATCGAGCAGTACTTC.